What follows is one TCR beta chain and its context. Its target is not known. The entry originates in a study of response to subunit inactivated influenza vaccine. Points from the study as a whole: Each seasonal flu vaccination may recruit only limited new T cells, authors suggested.

TCRdb ran MiXCR on the RT-PCR reads and lists one entry per CDR3 protein. The table includes 650,000 to 800,000 distinct CDR3 sequences, approximately 14% detected once. This CDR3 spans 13 amino acids. Germline V gives CDR1 SQVTM, CDR2 ANQGSEA. Germline trimming cut 7 bases from V and 5 bases from J; bases unmatched to any gene: 9. V gene TRBV29-1 combines with J gene TRBJ2-5, with 8 bases matching TRBD2. Specimen: PBMCs from blood, collected 14 to 15 days before vaccination. This clonotype originated in a man in his fifties who received an inactivated influenza vaccine. The CDR3, as DNA: TGCAGCGCCCTCGGCGGGGGGCGCGAGACCCAGTACTTC. Translated, it gives CSALGGGRETQYF.